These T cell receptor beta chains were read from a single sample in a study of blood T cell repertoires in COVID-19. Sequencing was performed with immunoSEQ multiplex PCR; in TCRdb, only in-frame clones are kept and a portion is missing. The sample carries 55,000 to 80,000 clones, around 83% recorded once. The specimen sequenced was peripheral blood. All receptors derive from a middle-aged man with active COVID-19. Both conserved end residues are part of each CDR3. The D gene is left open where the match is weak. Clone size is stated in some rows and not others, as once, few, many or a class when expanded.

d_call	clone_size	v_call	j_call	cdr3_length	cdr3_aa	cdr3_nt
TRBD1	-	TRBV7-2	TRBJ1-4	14	CASSSHRGGEKLFF	TGTGCCAGCAGCTCCCACAGGGGGGGGGAAAAACTGTTTTTT
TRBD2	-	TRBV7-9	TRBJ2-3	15	CASSLGGFYTDTQYF	TGTGCCAGCAGCTTGGGGGGGTTTTACACAGATACGCAGTATTTT
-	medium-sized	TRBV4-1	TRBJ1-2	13	CASSPTEGYGYTF	TGCGCCAGCAGCCCAACAGAAGGCTATGGCTACACCTTC
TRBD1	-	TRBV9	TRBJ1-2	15	CASSDRDSGYHGYTF	TGTGCCAGCAGCGACCGGGACAGTGGATACCATGGCTACACCTTC
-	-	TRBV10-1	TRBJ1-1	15	CASSVEGGGVTEAFF	TGCGCCAGCAGTGTAGAGGGAGGGGGAGTCACTGAAGCTTTCTTT
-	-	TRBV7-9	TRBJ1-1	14	CASSPNAPDTEAFF	TGTGCCAGCAGCCCTAACGCCCCCGACACTGAAGCTTTCTTT
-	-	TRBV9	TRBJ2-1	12	CASSETGEGQFF	TGTGCCAGCAGCGAGACAGGGGAGGGGCAGTTCTTC
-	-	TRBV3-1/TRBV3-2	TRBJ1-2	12	CASSTRADGYTF	TGTGCCAGCAGTACTAGGGCAGATGGCTACACCTTC
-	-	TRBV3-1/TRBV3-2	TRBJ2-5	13	CASNAVGEETQYF	TGTGCCAGCAACGCAGTGGGCGAGGAGACCCAGTACTTC
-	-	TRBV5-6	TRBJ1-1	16	CASSLPVGERSTEAFF	TGTGCCAGCAGCTTGCCGGTCGGGGAAAGGAGCACTGAAGCTTTCTTT
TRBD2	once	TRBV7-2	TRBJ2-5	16	CASSPPPGTRGETQYF	TGTGCCAGCAGCCCCCCGCCGGGGACTAGGGGAGAGACCCAGTACTTC
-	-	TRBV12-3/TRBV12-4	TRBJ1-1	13	CASSLTGNTEAFF	TGTGCCAGCAGTTTGACAGGTAACACTGAAGCTTTCTTT
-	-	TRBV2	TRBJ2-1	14	CASSSGDRGNEQFF	TGTGCCAGCTCATCGGGAGACCGGGGCAATGAGCAGTTCTTC
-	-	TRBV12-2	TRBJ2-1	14	CASRLAPALPGGFF	TGTGCAAGTCGCTTAGCTCCGGCCCTGCCCGGGGGGTTCTTC
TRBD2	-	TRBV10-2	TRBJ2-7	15	CASSDLGLAGDEQYF	TGCGCCAGCAGTGATCTCGGGCTAGCGGGGGACGAGCAGTACTTC
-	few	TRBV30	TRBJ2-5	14	CAWSVGVDQETQYF	TGTGCCTGGAGTGTAGGGGTTGACCAAGAGACCCAGTACTTC
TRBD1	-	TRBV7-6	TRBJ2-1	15	CASSKDRGVYNEQFF	TGTGCCAGCAGCAAGGACAGGGGGGTCTACAATGAGCAGTTCTTC